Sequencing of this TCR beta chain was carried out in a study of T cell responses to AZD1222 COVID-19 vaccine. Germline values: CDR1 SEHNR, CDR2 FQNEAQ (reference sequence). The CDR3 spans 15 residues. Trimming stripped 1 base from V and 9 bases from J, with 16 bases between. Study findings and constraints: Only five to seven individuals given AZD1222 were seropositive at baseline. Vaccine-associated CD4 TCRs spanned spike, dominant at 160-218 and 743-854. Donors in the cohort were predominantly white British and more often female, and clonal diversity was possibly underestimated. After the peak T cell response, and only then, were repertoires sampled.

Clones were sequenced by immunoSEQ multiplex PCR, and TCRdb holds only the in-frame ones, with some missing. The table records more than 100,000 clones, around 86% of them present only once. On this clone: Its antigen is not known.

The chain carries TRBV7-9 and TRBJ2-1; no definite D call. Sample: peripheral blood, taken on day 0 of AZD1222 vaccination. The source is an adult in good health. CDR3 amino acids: CASSLEGSAGLEQFF. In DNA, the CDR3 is TGTGCCAGCAGCTTAGAAGGGTCGGCCGGCCTTGAGCAGTTCTTC.